A selection of T cell receptor beta chains follows, all from one sample in a study of shared clonotypes between healthy human individuals. Repertoires were generated with immunoSEQ multiplex PCR, while TCRdb's copy carries only in-frame clones and drops some. The sample gives some 1 million clones, 65% to 80% of which show up once; around 1.5% is in the top ten. Material for sequencing was memory CD4+ T cells sorted from blood. The receptor set was obtained from a man aged 18 to 29 in good health. Both conserved end residues are part of each CDR3. D genes are given only for firm matches. For some rows the clone size is stated as once, few or many, or as a class when expanded; others skip it.

TRBV4-3,.,TRBD2,TRBJ2-1,CASSQELAGVRNEQFF,TGCGCCAGCAGCCAAGAGCTAGCGGGAGTGAGGAATGAGCAGTTCTTC
TRBV5-1,.,.,TRBJ2-3,CASSLDGGTDTQYF,TGCGCCAGCAGCTTGGATGGGGGCACAGATACGCAGTATTTT
TRBV9,.,.,TRBJ1-6,CASSVDEGINSPLHF,TGTGCCAGCAGCGTAGATGAGGGTATTAATTCACCCCTCCACTTT
TRBV19,once,.,TRBJ1-5,CASSMFLSHQPQHF,TGTGCCAGTAGTATGTTCCTATCGCATCAGCCCCAGCATTTT
TRBV6-1,.,TRBD1,TRBJ1-6,CASSDLRGQQVDSPLHF,TGTGCCAGCAGTGATCTGAGGGGGCAGCAGGTGGATTCACCCCTCCACTTT
TRBV4-1,many,TRBD1,TRBJ2-5,CASRGQGGETQYF,TGCGCCAGCAGGGGACAGGGTGGGGAGACCCAGTACTTC
TRBV10-1,.,.,TRBJ1-1,CASSESGRGNTEAFF,TGCGCCAGCAGTGAGTCTGGAAGAGGGAACACTGAAGCTTTCTTT
TRBV7-2,.,.,TRBJ1-1,CASSLGMGEGEAFF,TGTGCCAGCAGCTTAGGGATGGGGGAAGGTGAAGCTTTCTTT
TRBV6-5,.,TRBD2,TRBJ2-7,CASRKAFGGAYEQYF,TGTGCCAGCAGGAAAGCCTTCGGGGGGGCCTACGAGCAGTACTTC
TRBV6-1,.,.,TRBJ2-2,CASSERGGQRANTGELFF,TGTGCCAGCAGTGAAAGGGGCGGGCAAAGAGCGAACACCGGGGAGCTGTTTTTT
TRBV5-1,.,TRBD1,TRBJ1-1,CASSSGQGRTEAFF,TGCGCCAGCAGCTCCGGACAGGGGCGCACTGAAGCTTTCTTT
TRBV7-9,.,.,TRBJ2-1,CASSLLPLLEQFF,TGTGCCAGCAGCTTACTACCACTTCTTGAGCAGTTCTTC
TRBV29-1,few,TRBD1,TRBJ1-2,CSVQGGYGYTF,TGCAGCGTCCAGGGGGGCTATGGCTACACCTTC
TRBV19,.,.,TRBJ1-2,CASSPGAGVRYGYTF,TGTGCCAGTAGTCCTGGGGCGGGGGTCCGCTATGGCTACACCTTC
TRBV27,.,.,TRBJ1-3,CASRPKGGSETGSGNTIYF,TGTGCCAGCAGACCCAAAGGGGGGAGTGAGACGGGCTCTGGAAACACCATATATTTT
TRBV4-1,.,.,TRBJ2-1,CASSQDRAPGEQFF,TGCGCCAGCAGCCAAGATCGGGCACCGGGTGAGCAGTTCTTC
TRBV2,once,TRBD2,TRBJ2-1,CASSEEVAGYNEQFF,TGTGCCAGCAGTGAAGAAGTAGCGGGGTACAATGAGCAGTTCTTC
TRBV30,.,TRBD2,TRBJ2-1,CAWTAGLPGDEQFF,TGTGCCTGGACTGCGGGACTACCGGGGGATGAGCAGTTCTTC
TRBV2,.,.,TRBJ2-6,CASSVSSGANVLTF,TGTGCCAGCAGTGTCAGCTCTGGGGCCAACGTCCTGACTTTC
TRBV7-6,.,.,TRBJ1-6,CASSFGVGNNSPLHF,TGTGCCAGCAGCTTCGGGGTAGGAAATAATTCACCCCTCCACTTT
TRBV7-3,.,TRBD1,TRBJ1-3,CASSRTGGNTIYF,TGTGCCAGCAGCCGGACAGGGGGAAACACCATATATTTT
TRBV7-9,.,.,TRBJ1-1,CASSYQNTEAFF,TGTGCCAGCAGCTACCAGAACACTGAAGCTTTCTTT
TRBV6-5,.,TRBD1,TRBJ2-7,CASTQDRGTYEQYF,TGTGCCAGTACCCAGGACAGGGGGACCTACGAGCAGTACTTC
TRBV6-1,few,.,TRBJ2-7,CASRDFYYEQYF,TGTGCCAGCAGGGATTTTTACTACGAGCAGTACTTC
TRBV25-1,.,.,TRBJ2-3,CASSDLAGRRGGTDTQYF,TGTGCCAGCAGTGATTTGGCCGGGCGCAGGGGGGGCACAGATACGCAGTATTTT
TRBV7-2,once,TRBD2,TRBJ2-1,CASSLMAGGYNEQFF,TGTGCCAGCAGCTTAATGGCGGGAGGCTACAATGAGCAGTTCTTC
TRBV25-1,.,TRBD1,TRBJ2-1,CASSAPGGGYNEQFF,TGTGCCAGCAGTGCACCAGGGGGCGGCTACAATGAGCAGTTCTTC
TRBV11-3,.,.,TRBJ2-3,CASSPRGGTDTQYF,TGTGCCAGCAGCCCGCGGGGAGGCACAGATACGCAGTATTTT
TRBV4-3,.,TRBD2,TRBJ2-3,CASSLSGRALTDTQYF,TGCGCCAGCAGCCTTAGCGGGAGGGCCCTGACAGATACGCAGTATTTT
TRBV4-3,.,.,TRBJ2-2,CASSQDRVETGELFF,TGCGCCAGCAGCCAAGATAGGGTTGAGACCGGGGAGCTGTTTTTT
TRBV14,.,TRBD1,TRBJ1-1,CASSRQGGSGTEAFF,TGTGCCAGCAGCCGACAGGGTGGCAGCGGCACTGAAGCTTTCTTT
TRBV6-5,.,.,TRBJ1-6,CASLRDGNSPLHF,TGTGCCAGCCTCCGAGACGGGAATTCACCCCTCCACTTT
TRBV30,few,TRBD1,TRBJ1-1,CAWSETGEAFF,TGTGCCTGGAGCGAGACAGGGGAAGCTTTCTTT
TRBV19,.,TRBD1,TRBJ2-3,CASSSGGVSDTQYF,TGTGCCAGTAGTTCAGGGGGCGTTTCAGATACGCAGTATTTT
TRBV2,few,TRBD1,TRBJ1-3,CASSEWDSGNTIYF,TGTGCCAGCAGTGAATGGGACAGTGGAAACACCATATATTTT
TRBV11-1,.,.,TRBJ1-1,CASSLNLMNTEAFF,TGTGCCAGCAGCTTAAACCTCATGAACACTGAAGCTTTCTTT
TRBV7-2,many,TRBD1,TRBJ1-2,CASSWGQANYGYTF,TGTGCCAGCAGCTGGGGACAGGCTAACTATGGCTACACCTTC
TRBV6-1,.,TRBD1,TRBJ1-6,CASSDWTGSNSPLHF,TGTGCCAGCAGTGACTGGACAGGGTCTAATTCACCCCTCCACTTT
TRBV6-5,.,.,TRBJ1-2,CASRATGTAYGYTF,TGTGCCAGCAGGGCGACCGGGACCGCCTATGGCTACACCTTC
TRBV12-5,.,.,TRBJ1-5,CASGWGSLNQPQHF,TGTGCTAGTGGATGGGGGTCCCTCAATCAGCCCCAGCATTTT
TRBV4-1,.,TRBD1,TRBJ1-6,CASSQVSGTGNSPLHF,TGCGCCAGCAGCCAAGTCTCTGGGACAGGGAATTCACCCCTCCACTTT
TRBV2,.,.,TRBJ2-1,CASNGEGVTGSYNEQFF,TGTGCCAGCAATGGGGAGGGGGTAACGGGCTCCTACAATGAGCAGTTCTTC
TRBV11-3,few,.,TRBJ1-2,CASRGEAGHYYGYTF,TGTGCCAGTCGCGGGGAGGCTGGTCACTACTATGGCTACACCTTC
TRBV18,once,TRBD1,TRBJ1-6,CASSPVTGYNSPLHF,TGTGCCAGCTCACCTGTGACAGGGTATAATTCACCCCTCCACTTT